A selection of T cell receptor beta chains follows, all from one sample in a study of PD-1 blockade in classical Hodgkin lymphoma. Some clones are missing from TCRdb's copy, which holds only in-frame ones; the method was immunoSEQ multiplex PCR. The sample includes 9,000 to 13,000 clones, about 74% seen only once; the top ten take approximately 3.2%. The material was CD4+ T cells from blood, obtained before the fourth cycle of nivolumab. The receptor source for this set is a human donor with classical Hodgkin lymphoma. CDR3s include the opening cysteine and the closing phenylalanine or tryptophan. A D gene is named only where the DNA matches it firmly. Rows give clone size only sometimes, using once, few, many, or a class for an expanded clone.

TRBJ1-2 | TRBD1 | TRBV10-3 | 14 | NA | TGTGCCATCAGTTCGGGACAGGGAAACTATGGCTACACCTTC | CAISSGQGNYGYTF
TRBJ2-3 | TRBD1 | TRBV10-3 | 13 | NA | TGTGCCGCAGGACAGGGGGCCACAGATACGCAGTATTTT | CAAGQGATDTQYF
TRBJ2-7 | NA | TRBV5-1 | 15 | NA | TGCGCCAGCAGCCCCGACCAGGGGCGGTCCTACGAGCAGTACTTC | CASSPDQGRSYEQYF
TRBJ2-7 | NA | TRBV29-1 | 12 | NA | TGCAGCGTGGCATTTCCTTCCTCCGAGCAGTACTTC | CSVAFPSSEQYF
TRBJ1-1 | TRBD1 | TRBV6-1 | 15 | few | TGTGCCAGCAGTTCCGAAGGGGGCCGGGGGACTGAAGCTTTCTTT | CASSSEGGRGTEAFF
TRBJ2-2 | NA | TRBV14 | 17 | NA | TGTGCCAGCAGCAATTACCCGGGACGACCGAACACCGGGGAGCTGTTTTTT | CASSNYPGRPNTGELFF
TRBJ2-3 | TRBD2 | TRBV28 | 15 | NA | TGTGCCAGCAGGAAAGCGGGAGAGAGAGCAGATACGCAGTATTTT | CASRKAGERADTQYF
TRBJ2-1 | TRBD2 | TRBV28 | 16 | once | TGTGCCAGCAGTTCAATAGGACTAGCGGCGTACAATGAGCAGTTCTTC | CASSSIGLAAYNEQFF
TRBJ2-3 | NA | TRBV7-8 | 15 | once | TGTGCCAGCAGCTTAGACGACCCCGACGGCGATACGCAGTATTTT | CASSLDDPDGDTQYF
TRBJ1-3 | TRBD1 | TRBV6-5 | 15 | once | TGTGCCAGCAGTTACGACAGGGCTACAGGAAACACCATATATTTT | CASSYDRATGNTIYF
TRBJ2-1 | NA | TRBV13 | 14 | NA | TGTGCCACCCCGGACGGAAGCCTCTCCGGTGAGCAGTTCTTC | CATPDGSLSGEQFF
TRBJ2-3 | NA | TRBV30 | 12 | NA | TGTGCCTGGAGTGAGGGATTAGATACGCAGTATTTT | CAWSEGLDTQYF
TRBJ2-5 | NA | TRBV27 | 14 | NA | TGTGCCAGCAGTTTTGAGTCCGGCCGGGAGACCCAGTACTTC | CASSFESGRETQYF
TRBJ2-5 | NA | TRBV5-1 | 16 | NA | TGCGCCAGCAGCCGCCGTACGGGGGACGGGATGGGGACCCAGTACTTC | CASSRRTGDGMGTQYF
TRBJ2-5 | NA | TRBV14 | 15 | NA | TGTGCCAGCAGCCAAGGGGGACAATTCCAAGAGACCCAGTACTTC | CASSQGGQFQETQYF
TRBJ2-3 | NA | TRBV15 | 15 | NA | TGTGCCACCAGCAGGGCCCAGGGTTCCACAGATACGCAGTATTTT | CATSRAQGSTDTQYF
TRBJ1-2 | TRBD1 | TRBV5-1 | 18 | few | TGCGCCAGCAGCCGTTGGACAGGTCACGACACTAGGGACTATGGCTACACCTTC | CASSRWTGHDTRDYGYTF
TRBJ2-3 | TRBD2 | TRBV19 | 14 | NA | TGTGCCAGTAGTCCATGGACTAGCTCAGATACGCAGTATTTT | CASSPWTSSDTQYF
TRBJ2-3 | TRBD2 | TRBV11-3 | 15 | NA | TGTGCCAGCAGCTTAGCTAGCGGGAGAGGAGATACGCAGTATTTT | CASSLASGRGDTQYF
TRBJ2-7 | NA | TRBV6-1 | 14 | few | TGTGCCAGCAGTTTGCCCGGGACCACATACGAGCAGTACTTC | CASSLPGTTYEQYF
TRBJ2-1 | NA | TRBV5-1 | 14 | NA | TGCGCCAGCAGCTTGGATGGTTCCTACAATGAGCAGTTCTTC | CASSLDGSYNEQFF
TRBJ2-5 | NA | TRBV2 | 14 | NA | TGTGCCAGCAGTCTGGGCAGGGGATCGGAGACCCAGTACTTC | CASSLGRGSETQYF
TRBJ1-5 | NA | TRBV28 | 15 | medium-sized | TGTGCCAGCAGTTTACTACAGGGCAACAATCAGCCCCAGCATTTT | CASSLLQGNNQPQHF
TRBJ2-2 | TRBD2 | TRBV19 | 21 | NA | TGTGCCAGTACCCCGGGGGCAGGGAGGGAATCGACTAGCGGGACCACCGGGGAGCTGTTTTTT | CASTPGAGRESTSGTTGELFF
TRBJ1-4 | NA | TRBV28 | 13 | NA | TGTGCCAGCAGATCGGGGAGCAGGGAAAAACTGTTTTTT | CASRSGSREKLFF
TRBJ2-2 | NA | TRBV7-9 | 13 | NA | TGTGCCAGCAGCCGGACTATCACCGGGGAGCTGTTTTTT | CASSRTITGELFF
TRBJ2-6 | NA | TRBV5-1 | 13 | NA | TGCGCCAGCAGGTTAGCTGGGGCCAACGTCCTGACTTTC | CASRLAGANVLTF
TRBJ2-3 | NA | TRBV7-9 | 16 | NA | TGTGCCAGCAGCTCAATAACCCCCCTCAAGGCAGATACGCAGTATTTT | CASSSITPLKADTQYF
TRBJ2-7 | NA | TRBV2 | 14 | NA | TGTGCCAGCAAGTTCGGGCAAAGCTCCTACGAGCAGTACTTC | CASKFGQSSYEQYF
TRBJ1-3 | NA | TRBV2 | 12 | few | TGTGCCAGCAGCAACTCTGGAAACACCATATATTTT | CASSNSGNTIYF
TRBJ2-1 | NA | TRBV28 | 14 | NA | TGTGCCAGCAGACTGGGGAACAGGTACAATGAGCAGTTCTTC | CASRLGNRYNEQFF
TRBJ1-1 | NA | TRBV6-6 | 14 | few | TGTGCCAGCAGTTACCCCAGGGAGGACACTGAAGCTTTCTTT | CASSYPREDTEAFF
TRBJ1-1 | NA | TRBV10-3 | 15 | NA | TGTGCCATCAGTGAGGGGAAACGTTTGGGCACTGAAGCTTTCTTT | CAISEGKRLGTEAFF
TRBJ2-1 | TRBD2 | TRBV12-5 | 13 | NA | TGTGCTAGTGGTTTCGGAAGCGGGAGGGAGCAGTTCTTC | CASGFGSGREQFF
TRBJ2-1 | NA | TRBV29-1 | 13 | NA | TGCAGCGTTGGAATGGGCGGGCTCAATGAGCAGTTCTTC | CSVGMGGLNEQFF
TRBJ1-4 | TRBD1 | TRBV6-5 | 14 | NA | TGTGCCAGCAGTTATATAACAGGGGATGAAAAACTGTTTTTT | CASSYITGDEKLFF
TRBJ2-7 | NA | TRBV2 | 13 | once | TGTGCCAGCAGCCCCCCGACCACTTACGAGCAGTACTTC | CASSPPTTYEQYF
TRBJ1-1 | NA | TRBV11-3 | 12 | NA | TGTGCCAGCAGCGGCAGGAACACTGAAGCTTTCTTT | CASSGRNTEAFF
TRBJ1-2 | NA | TRBV28 | 13 | NA | TGTGCCAGCAGTTTACCAGGGAACTATGGCTACACCTTC | CASSLPGNYGYTF
TRBJ2-7 | NA | TRBV5-1 | 14 | few | TGCGCCAGCAGCTTGGTAGCGGATGACAACGAGCAGTACTTC | CASSLVADDNEQYF
TRBJ2-1 | TRBD2 | TRBV5-1 | 15 | NA | TGCGCCAGCAGCTTGTTCGGGGAGGGTTACAATGAGCAGTTCTTC | CASSLFGEGYNEQFF
TRBJ2-2 | TRBD1 | TRBV5-6 | 14 | once | TGTGCCAGCATACAGGGGGCGCAGGACGGGGAGCTGTTTTTT | CASIQGAQDGELFF
TRBJ2-5 | TRBD2 | TRBV5-4 | 14 | NA | TGTGCCAGCAGCTTGGTCGGCGGGGGGGAGACCCAGTACTTC | CASSLVGGGETQYF
TRBJ2-3 | TRBD2 | TRBV28 | 17 | NA | TGTGCCAGCAGTTCTAGTACAAAACTAGCGGACACAGATACGCAGTATTTT | CASSSSTKLADTDTQYF
TRBJ1-2 | NA | TRBV29-1 | 12 | NA | TGCAGCGTTGACTCAAGGGAGTATGGCTACACCTTC | CSVDSREYGYTF
TRBJ2-3 | TRBD1 | TRBV28 | 19 | NA | TGTGCCAGCAGTCCCGTGGACAGGGGTTACCCCTTGAGCACAGATACGCAGTATTTT | CASSPVDRGYPLSTDTQYF
TRBJ1-4 | NA | TRBV7-8 | 14 | NA | TGTGCCAGCAGCTTAGATTCAGGGCACGAAAAACTGTTTTTT | CASSLDSGHEKLFF
TRBJ2-7 | NA | TRBV10-1 | 12 | few | TGCGCCAGCAGTGCTACAGGTGGCGAGCAGTACTTC | CASSATGGEQYF
TRBJ2-2 | NA | TRBV14 | 15 | NA | TGTGCCAGCAGCCAAAAGTCCAGTTACACCGGGGAGCTGTTTTTT | CASSQKSSYTGELFF
TRBJ1-2 | NA | TRBV2 | 13 | NA | TGTGCCAGCAGTGACGGACGATCCTATGGCTACACCTTC | CASSDGRSYGYTF
TRBJ1-6 | NA | TRBV2 | 14 | NA | TGTGCCAGCAGCGGAGGGGGGAGGTTTTCACCCCTCCACTTT | CASSGGGRFSPLHF